This T cell receptor beta chain was captured in a study of blood T cell repertoires in COVID-19. The table came from immunoSEQ multiplex PCR; TCRdb's copy has only in-frame clones and leaves some out. This table has around 200,000 clones, around 87% appearing once. Germline assignment: CDR1 MNHEY and CDR2 SVGEGT. The trim removed 6 bases at V and 7 bases at J, leaving 11 bases unmatched. The CDR3 length is 16 residues. This clonotype was obtained from a man between 40 and 49 years old with active or convalescent COVID-19. The sequenced sample was peripheral blood. The V call is TRBV6-2 or TRBV6-3, the J call TRBJ1-4, with TRBD1 matching 10 bases. The CDR3 protein is CASSNRDRGFVEKLFF. For the CDR3, the DNA is TGTGCCAGCAGCAACCGGGACAGGGGATTCGTTGAAAAACTGTTTTTT.